This TCR beta chain was sequenced for a study of blood T cell repertoires in COVID-19. On the study more broadly: Some COVID-19 samples were acute and others convalescent; all came from the United States, Italy and Spain. The cDNA or gDNA used as material had been derived from T cells, B-cell-depleted T cells, or PBMCs.

Germline CDR1 and CDR2: MDHEN and SYDVKM. The CDR3 consists of 14 residues. Source study methods: Amplification of reference gene primers was used by the study to estimate nucleated cell counts. The data were produced by immunoSEQ multiplex PCR, yet TCRdb's version contains in-frame clones alone and is incomplete. Clone size and V and J calls were adopted from that table, with D and trimming inferred from the DNA. The sample holds roughly 140,000 clones, 84% seen once. About this clone: The junction differs from germline at one of its ends, possibly a read error.

Sequences were obtained from peripheral blood. The chain carries TRBV28 and TRBJ2-5, with TRBD2 matching over 10 bases. The receptor was isolated from a human donor in a cohort sampled during active COVID-19. CDR3 coding DNA: TGTGCCAGCAGTAAGCGGGGGGGCCAAGGGACCCAGTACTTC. This translates into CASSKRGGQGTQYF.